What follows describes a single T cell receptor (beta chain). It was with a sample-barcoded 5' primer and a J-beta primer mix that a second PCR of about 6 to 12 cycles was run. TCRdb independently ran MiXCR on the 5' RACE reads; one entry per CDR3 protein. The sample yields about 290,000 distinct CDR3 sequences, roughly 26% seen once. The data are from a study of blood T cells in healthy people across ages. This CDR3 comprises 17 residues. Germline loops: CDR1 MNHEY, CDR2 SVGAGI. The V and J genes are TRBV6-5 and TRBJ2-5, with 11 bases identical to TRBD2. Near its end, the DNA agrees better with TRBJ2-1, so the J call may be wrong. Sample: blood. This sequence was found in a woman in her seventies in good health. CDR3 DNA: TGTGCCAGCAGTTACTCGATCCTGGGACTAGCGGCCAATGAGCAGTTCTTC. Residues: CASSYSILGLAANEQFF.